The present T cell receptor beta chain was sequenced within a study of T-cell reconstitution after alpha-beta-depleted transplantation in children. The TCRbeta library was prepared with unique molecular identifiers. TCRdb processed the PCR reads anew with MiXCR; each CDR3 protein has one entry. Of approximately 7,100 distinct CDR3 sequences listed, 16% are singletons. This CDR3 contains 16 residues. Germline CDR1 reads ENHRY; CDR2 reads SYGVKD. Trimming took 1 base from V and 6 from J; bases not matched to a gene: 7. With regard to this clonotype: The antigen is not known.

Overall study findings and caveats: It was surviving recipient T cells and thymic progenitors that gave some patients high TCRbeta diversity at day 60. Newly produced T cells mostly accounted for T-cell counts and diversity one year post-transplant. Two months or so post-transplant, alpha-beta T cells reportedly derived from several hundred expanded graft clones.

This sample comprised PBMCs, obtained before TCRalphabeta/CD19-depleted stem cell transplant. The gene calls are TRBV10-3 and TRBJ2-3; 10 nucleotides agree with TRBD2. The sequence came from a boy aged 2-9 years with acute lymphoblastic leukemia, due to receive a stem cell transplant. In DNA, the CDR3 is TGTGCCATCAGTGAGTTCCAGCGGGAGGGCCAGGATACGCAGTATTTT. Translation gives CAISEFQREGQDTQYF.